This is a list of T cell receptor beta chains from one sample in a study of identical twins. TCRdb fed the 5' RACE reads into MiXCR, producing one record per CDR3 protein. The repertoire holds roughly 690,000 distinct CDR3 sequences, around 20% seen once, with 4.3% in the top ten. These data also featured in a second study, about T cells expressing NK-cell markers.

Sequencing used PBMCs. These receptor sequences come from a woman aged 18 to 35 in good health. CDR3s include the opening cysteine and the closing phenylalanine or tryptophan. A D gene is named only where the DNA matches it firmly. Rows give clone size only sometimes, using once, few, many, or a class for an expanded clone.

V	size	J	D	CDR3	DNA
TRBV7-8	.	TRBJ2-3	TRBD2	CASSLEREGRTQYF	TGTGCCAGCAGCTTAGAGCGGGAGGGGCGTACGCAGTATTTT
TRBV7-2	.	TRBJ2-7	.	CASSLGASIYYEQYF	TGTGCCAGCAGCTTGGGGGCGAGCATTTACTACGAGCAGTACTTC
TRBV30	.	TRBJ1-1	.	CAWSQFHTEAFF	TGTGCCTGGAGCCAGTTTCACACTGAAGCTTTCTTT
TRBV6-1	.	TRBJ1-1	.	CASSDFWLAEEAFF	TGTGCCAGCAGTGATTTTTGGCTCGCCGAAGAAGCTTTCTTT
TRBV27	.	TRBJ2-1	TRBD2	CASSPYSRLAGEGEQFF	TGTGCCAGCAGTCCTTACTCCAGACTAGCGGGAGAGGGTGAGCAGTTCTTC
TRBV10-3	.	TRBJ1-2	TRBD1	CAISGTGRFYGYTF	TGTGCCATCAGTGGGACAGGGAGGTTTTATGGCTACACCTTC
TRBV15	.	TRBJ2-1	TRBD2	CATSTPRLANNEQFF	TGTGCCACCAGCACGCCGAGACTAGCGAACAATGAGCAGTTCTTC
TRBV20-1	few	TRBJ1-2	.	CSAGAGYGYTF	TGCAGTGCTGGGGCGGGCTATGGCTACACCTTC
TRBV20-1	many	TRBJ2-3	.	CSASPGSFPDTQYF	TGCAGTGCTAGTCCCGGGAGCTTCCCAGATACGCAGTATTTT
TRBV15	many	TRBJ2-5	.	CATGVPGETQYF	TGTGCCACCGGGGTTCCCGGAGAGACCCAGTACTTC
TRBV7-8	few	TRBJ2-1	.	CASSLARRDEQFF	TGTGCCAGCAGCTTAGCGCGTCGAGATGAGCAGTTCTTC
TRBV21-1	.	TRBJ2-2	.	CASSKVPDTNTGELFF	TGTGCCAGCAGCAAAGTCCCAGACACGAACACCGGGGAGCTGTTTTTT
TRBV4-1	.	TRBJ1-1	TRBD1	CASSPEDRLHTEAFF	TGCGCCAGCAGCCCCGAGGACAGGCTGCACACTGAAGCTTTCTTT
TRBV3-1	.	TRBJ2-6	.	CASSQESPMGANVLTF	TGTGCCAGCAGCCAAGAGAGTCCAATGGGGGCCAACGTCCTGACTTTC
TRBV4-1	.	TRBJ2-1	TRBD2	CASSPGGGRAGYNEQFF	TGCGCCAGCAGCCCAGGAGGCGGGAGGGCAGGATACAATGAGCAGTTCTTC
TRBV5-1	many	TRBJ2-3	.	CASSPRDANTQYF	TGCGCCAGCAGCCCAAGGGACGCCAATACGCAGTATTTT
TRBV29-1	many	TRBJ2-2	.	CSVKKGRGELFF	TGCAGCGTGAAGAAGGGGAGAGGGGAGCTGTTTTTT
TRBV6-4	few	TRBJ2-3	TRBD2	CASNSQLATDTQYF	TGTGCCAGCAATAGCCAACTAGCGACAGATACGCAGTATTTT
TRBV20-1	few	TRBJ1-2	.	CSARDSWRVNYGYTF	TGCAGTGCTAGAGACAGTTGGCGGGTTAACTATGGCTACACCTTC
TRBV20-1	.	TRBJ2-3	TRBD2	CSARTGGSSLDTQYF	TGCAGTGCTAGAACCGGCGGGAGTTCATTGGATACGCAGTATTTT
TRBV5-1	few	TRBJ1-1	.	CASSFQGGKTEAFF	TGCGCCAGCAGCTTTCAGGGAGGGAAAACTGAAGCTTTCTTT
TRBV5-1	.	TRBJ2-1	.	CASSLEVLVDEQFF	TGCGCCAGCAGCTTGGAAGTACTAGTCGATGAGCAGTTCTTC
TRBV20-1	once	TRBJ2-7	.	CSAAPPQGVYSYEQYF	TGCAGTGCAGCGCCCCCACAGGGAGTATACTCCTACGAGCAGTACTTC
TRBV11-2	few	TRBJ2-5	.	CASSLNMGTPPRQETQYF	TGTGCCAGCAGCCTAAACATGGGGACGCCTCCCCGCCAAGAGACCCAGTACTTC
TRBV6-2/TRBV6-3	.	TRBJ2-1	.	CASSYAARAHNEQFF	TGTGCCAGCAGTTACGCTGCCAGGGCCCACAATGAGCAGTTCTTC
TRBV29-1	.	TRBJ2-7	.	CSVALTPGREQYF	TGCAGCGTTGCGCTTACCCCAGGGCGCGAGCAGTACTTC
TRBV7-2	.	TRBJ2-3	TRBD2	CASSFAGGPDTQYF	TGTGCCAGCAGCTTCGCGGGAGGGCCAGATACGCAGTATTTT
TRBV20-1	.	TRBJ2-1	.	CSASQGGNEQFF	TGCAGTGCTAGCCAGGGGGGGAATGAGCAGTTCTTC
TRBV5-1	.	TRBJ2-4	.	CASSTDTLIAKNIQYF	TGCGCCAGCAGCACGGATACCCTTATAGCCAAAAACATTCAGTACTTC
TRBV20-1	few	TRBJ1-5	.	CSARDLKGINQPQHF	TGCAGTGCTAGAGATCTGAAGGGGATTAATCAGCCCCAGCATTTT
TRBV10-3	many	TRBJ1-2	.	CAISNPGGGLDGYTF	TGTGCCATCAGCAACCCCGGAGGGGGGCTAGATGGCTACACCTTC
TRBV12-3/TRBV12-4	many	TRBJ2-7	.	CASSFGNEQYF	TGTGCCAGCAGTTTTGGGAACGAGCAGTACTTC
TRBV6-6	.	TRBJ2-1	.	CASSSPGLAVQFF	TGTGCCAGCAGTTCCCCGGGGCTGGCGGTGCAGTTCTTC
TRBV29-1	few	TRBJ2-7	TRBD1	CSVRTGQYEQYF	TGCAGCGTCAGGACAGGGCAGTACGAGCAGTACTTC
TRBV11-3	.	TRBJ2-3	.	CASSSGRGYTDTQYF	TGTGCCAGCAGCTCAGGGCGGGGTTACACAGATACGCAGTATTTT
TRBV7-2	few	TRBJ2-1	TRBD2	CASSQSGTSGSGEQFF	TGTGCCAGCAGTCAAAGCGGGACTAGCGGGAGCGGGGAGCAGTTCTTC
TRBV20-1	few	TRBJ2-5	TRBD1	CSARGDRVETQYF	TGCAGTGCTAGGGGGGACAGGGTGGAGACCCAGTACTTC
TRBV20-1	few	TRBJ2-1	TRBD2	CSASGTRRNEQFF	TGCAGTGCTTCCGGGACTAGGAGGAATGAGCAGTTCTTC
TRBV3-1	few	TRBJ2-4	TRBD1	CASSQGDRDIQYF	TGTGCCAGCAGCCAAGGGGACAGGGACATTCAGTACTTC
TRBV6-1	many	TRBJ1-6	TRBD1	CASSPGQGSSYNSPLHF	TGTGCCAGCAGTCCCGGACAGGGGAGCTCCTATAATTCACCCCTCCACTTT
TRBV5-1	once	TRBJ2-7	TRBD1	CASSPRLGQGYEQYF	TGCGCCAGCAGCCCAAGATTAGGACAGGGCTACGAGCAGTACTTC